The rows below give T cell receptor beta chains drawn from one sample of a study of naive and memory T cell subsets. MiXCR, applied by TCRdb to the UMI-ligation and nested PCR reads, yields one record per CDR3 protein. The repertoire has around 13,000 distinct CDR3 sequences, more than 4% of them found once; the top ten carry less than 9%. The specimen comprised skin, sampled from a tuberculin skin test site. Every receptor here comes from an adult in good health. CDR3s include the opening cysteine and the closing phenylalanine or tryptophan. Each record gives: CDR3 DNA, CDR3 protein, clone size, CDR3 length, V gene, D gene, J gene. D genes are given only for firm matches. Clone size is stated in some rows and not others, as once, few, many or a class when expanded.

TGCAGTGCTAGAGTGGGAATTTACTATGGCTACACCTTC	CSARVGIYYGYTF	NA	13	TRBV20-1	NA	TRBJ1-2
TGTGCCAGCAGCTTCGGACTAGCGGGGGGGAGGGCCGGGGAGCTGTTTTTT	CASSFGLAGGRAGELFF	few	17	TRBV7-2	TRBD2	TRBJ2-2
TGCAGCGTTGAAGAGTGGGGACAGGGGACTGGCTACACCTTC	CSVEEWGQGTGYTF	many	14	TRBV29-1	TRBD1	TRBJ1-2
TGTGCCAGCAGCGTAGCTACTGTGAGCGGGGGGCGCACAGATACGCAGTATTTT	CASSVATVSGGRTDTQYF	many	18	TRBV9	TRBD2	TRBJ2-3
TGCAGCGTTGATCGAGAGGGCTATGGCTACACCTTC	CSVDREGYGYTF	many	12	TRBV29-1	NA	TRBJ1-2
TGCAGTGCTGTACGACAGGGGGCGAGTGAAAAACTGTTTTTT	CSAVRQGASEKLFF	many	14	TRBV20-1	TRBD1	TRBJ1-4
TGTGCCAGCAGTTATGAAACGGACACTGAAGCTTTCTTT	CASSYETDTEAFF	many	13	TRBV6-2/TRBV6-3	NA	TRBJ1-1
TGTGCCAGCAGCTTAGGCATCTCCACTGAAGCTTTCTTT	CASSLGISTEAFF	many	13	TRBV13	NA	TRBJ1-1
TGTGCTAGTGGTTTGGTTGGCGGAGTCTACGAGCAGTACTTC	CASGLVGGVYEQYF	many	14	TRBV12-5	NA	TRBJ2-7
TGTGCCAGTGCCTATCAAGAGACCCAGTACTTC	CASAYQETQYF	many	11	TRBV2	NA	TRBJ2-5
TGCAGTGCTAGGCCCAGGGGATCCACTGAAGCTTTCTTT	CSARPRGSTEAFF	few	13	TRBV20-1	NA	TRBJ1-1
TGCGCCAGCAGCCAAGTTCGTCAGGTGTCCGATACGCAGTATTTT	CASSQVRQVSDTQYF	many	15	TRBV4-1	NA	TRBJ2-3
TGTGCCAGCAGTTTCAGGGGGCAAGAGACCCAGTACTTC	CASSFRGQETQYF	many	13	TRBV12-3/TRBV12-4	TRBD1	TRBJ2-5
TGTGCCACCGTAGACAGATTCACTGAAGCTTTCTTT	CATVDRFTEAFF	many	12	TRBV28	NA	TRBJ1-1
TGTGCCAGCAGTCTGGTTAGTAGCTCCTACAATGAGCAGTTCTTC	CASSLVSSSYNEQFF	many	15	TRBV2	NA	TRBJ2-1
TGTGCCAGCAGTGATTCGGTGGGCAAAAACATTCAGTACTTC	CASSDSVGKNIQYF	many	14	TRBV2	NA	TRBJ2-4
TGTGCCAGCAGCCCACAGGACCTCGCGAACACCGGGGAGCTGTTTTTT	CASSPQDLANTGELFF	many	16	TRBV7-2	NA	TRBJ2-2
TGTGCCAGCAGCTCACGTTCTAGTGATACGCAGTATTTT	CASSSRSSDTQYF	many	13	TRBV7-3	NA	TRBJ2-3
TGTGCCAGCAGTGAGTCAGGGAGTGCCGGGGAGCTGTTTTTT	CASSESGSAGELFF	NA	14	TRBV2	NA	TRBJ2-2
TGTGCCAGCAGTCATCGACAGGTGTGGGTCCGAGGTGAAGCTTTCTTT	CASSHRQVWVRGEAFF	many	16	TRBV6-2/TRBV6-3	NA	TRBJ1-1
TGTGCCAGCAGCAACAGGGATGAAAAACTGTTTTTT	CASSNRDEKLFF	many	12	TRBV2	NA	TRBJ1-4
TGTGCCAGCAGCCCCCAGGCGCCGGGGCGTACCTACGAGCAGTACTTC	CASSPQAPGRTYEQYF	few	16	TRBV7-9	NA	TRBJ2-7
TGTGCCACCTCTCCAAACTTTGGCACAGATACGCAGTATTTT	CATSPNFGTDTQYF	medium-sized	14	TRBV15	NA	TRBJ2-3
TGCAGTGCTAGTTCAGGACTAGCAGGAGATACGCAGTATTTT	CSASSGLAGDTQYF	many	14	TRBV20-1	TRBD2	TRBJ2-3
TGTGCCAGCAGTTACAAAGATAGCAATCAGCCCCAGCATTTT	CASSYKDSNQPQHF	medium-sized	14	TRBV6-2/TRBV6-3	NA	TRBJ1-5
TGTGCCAGCAGTTCTTGGGGGGTCGGTAATGAGCAGTTCTTC	CASSSWGVGNEQFF	few	14	TRBV12-3/TRBV12-4	NA	TRBJ2-1